This T cell receptor (beta chain) derives from a study of blood T cells in healthy people across ages. The study, taken as a whole, reports: Roughly linearly, TCR beta diversity per million T cells fell as age increased.

Together with a sample-barcoded 5' primer, a J-beta primer mix was included in a second PCR lasting 7 to 11 cycles. Through a template-switch adaptor with 12 random nucleotides, each cDNA molecule received a tag. In TCRdb, the 5' RACE reads were re-called with MiXCR into one record per CDR3 protein. The repertoire has 1,800,000 or so distinct CDR3 sequences, approximately 39% of them found once; the top ten carry approximately 22%. Donors ranged from roughly 6 to 90 years old and were healthy Caucasians in Russia. Per sample, a minimum of 6.5 million PBMCs were isolated. This clonotype came up a few times. Its antigen is not identified. Trimming cost V 0 bases and J 6 bases, with 4 bases left between them. The CDR3 has 12 residues. The germline CDR1 and CDR2 sequences are SGDLS and YYNGEE.

The clonotype comes from a human donor in good health. The V and J genes are TRBV9 and TRBJ2-1; D not certain. The material sequenced was blood. The CDR3, as DNA: TGTGCCAGCAGCGTAGCTTCCAATGAGCAGTTCTTC. This gives the protein CASSVASNEQFF.